This T cell receptor beta chain was profiled in a study of CD8 T cells in Susac syndrome. CDR3 length: 12 amino acids. The germline gives CDR1 MNHNS, CDR2 SASEGT. Reverse transcription of about 0.5 to 1 ug RNA used random hexamers. In TCRdb, the immunoSEQ multiplex PCR reads were re-called with MiXCR into one record per CDR3 protein. The data show almost 450,000 distinct CDR3 sequences, with around 85% seen just once and around 0.12% held by the top ten. TCR beta from blood CD8+ and CD4+ T cells was sequenced. Patients with stable or active relapsing-remitting disease, all of them treatment-naive, made up the multiple sclerosis controls. In its sample, this clonotype was seen once. Its target is not known. One junction end does not reproduce the germline sequence, and a read error may be involved. Study-wide points: That the number of individuals in its TCR sequencing and HLA analysis was relatively small was acknowledged by the study.

This receptor was obtained from a human donor with multiple sclerosis. The rearrangement joins TRBV6-1 to TRBJ1-1, with unresolved D. Sequencing used CD8+ T cells from PBMCs. As DNA, the CDR3 is TGTCCCAGCAGTCCTCCGGGAAGTGAAGCTTTCTTT. Translating gives CPSSPPGSEAFF.